The clone carrying this T cell receptor beta chain came up many times. Its antigen is not identified. The data were taken from a study of CD8 T cells in ankylosing spondylitis. Broader study findings: One TCR beta motif, made up of roughly eight highly homologous variants, appeared characteristic of ankylosing spondylitis blood. Clones linked to the disease showed a CD8+ phenotype. They occurred at relatively low frequencies in peripheral blood. Matched ankylosing spondylitis synovial fluid reportedly showed significant enrichment of disease-linked clones.

Quantitative molecular-barcoded 5'-RACE generated the TCR beta libraries. Via MiXCR, TCRdb re-called the 5' RACE reads, giving one row per CDR3 protein. This table has 150,000 to 200,000 distinct CDR3 sequences, around 19% appearing once. The V gene end was trimmed by 6 bases and the J gene end by 0 bases; junction bases not matched to a gene: 7. The CDR3 contains 16 residues. CDR1 and CDR2 (germline): MNHNS, SASEGT. The chain is built from TRBV6-1 and TRBJ1-5; 8 bases are a match to TRBD1. Sample: blood, either unsorted or a sorted T cell fraction (not recorded which). The receptor was derived from a male donor with ankylosing spondylitis or in good health (not recorded which). The CDR3 protein is CASSAGTGYSNQPQHF. CDR3 DNA sequence: TGTGCCAGCAGCGCCGGGACAGGTTATAGCAATCAGCCCCAGCATTTT.